The next 30 T cell receptor beta chains were all read from a single sample in a study of blood T cell repertoires in COVID-19. Sequencing used immunoSEQ multiplex PCR; TCRdb keeps in-frame clones, though not all of them. In the table there are 93,000 or so clones, around 88% of which are singletons. The specimen was peripheral blood. These receptors were obtained from a human donor in a cohort sampled during active COVID-19.

This CDR3 is CSVQGTSGSKETQYF. Here the CDR3 DNA reads TGCAGCGTTCAAGGGACTAGCGGGAGTAAAGAGACCCAGTACTTC. The rearrangement joins TRBV29-1 to TRBJ2-5; 14 nucleotides agree with TRBD2. Germline CDR1 is SQVTM and CDR2 is ANQGSEA. The CDR3 extends over 15 amino acids. V shed 5 bases and J 3 bases; nucleotides not matched to a gene: 5.

V gene TRBV2 combines with J gene TRBJ2-4; D is perhaps TRBD1 (6 bases). V shed 7 bases and J shed 9 bases, with 19 bases lying between them. The CDR3 loop spans 14 amino acids. The V gene's germline CDR1 is SNHLY and CDR2 FYNNEI. The CDR3 coding sequence is TGTGCCAGCAATACAGGACAGTTGGGGAGCATTCAGTACTTC. It encodes CASNTGQLGSIQYF.

V is TRBV7-2 and J is TRBJ2-2, with 9 bases that match TRBD1. Germline V gives CDR1 SGHTA, CDR2 FQGNSA. Germline trimming cut 4 bases from V and 5 bases from J; bases unmatched to any gene: 5. This CDR3 is built from 15 residues. CDR3: CASSSDRGGTGELFF. The CDR3 nucleotides are TGTGCCAGCAGCTCGGACAGGGGCGGGACCGGGGAGCTGTTTTTT.

The chain combines TRBV27 with TRBJ2-7; 13 bases line up with TRBD2. This CDR3 has 16 residues. After removal of 0 bases from V and 4 bases from J, the junction contained 3 bases not matched to a gene. Germline CDR1 and CDR2: MNHEY and SMNVEV (reference sequence). DNA of the CDR3: TGTGCCAGCAGTTTATCAGGGACTAGCGGGATTTACGAGCAGTACTTC. Protein: CASSLSGTSGIYEQYF.

This chain joins TRBV27 and TRBJ1-2; weak D call: TRBD1 (5 bases). The CDR3 totals 14 residues. CDR1 is MNHEY, CDR2 SMNVEV, per germline (reference sequence). Trimming took off 4 bases at V and 5 bases at J, with 14 bases between the two ends. The CDR3 reads CASSSAETAYGYTF. DNA for the CDR3: TGTGCCAGCAGTTCCGCCGAGACAGCTTATGGCTACACCTTC.

The gene calls are TRBV28 and TRBJ2-3; D uncertain. Looked up from germline, CDR1 is MDHEN and CDR2 is SYDVKM. The V gene lost 1 base and the J gene lost 2 bases, with 7 bases spanning the gap. The CDR3 covers 14 residues. The CDR3 loop is CASSLSPFTDTQYF. The CDR3 DNA sequence: TGTGCCAGCAGTTTATCCCCCTTCACAGATACGCAGTATTTT.

This sequence joins TRBV19 and TRBJ2-2; D is perhaps TRBD1 (6 bases). Germline-derived CDR1 and CDR2 are LNHDA and SQIVND (reference sequence). Trimming removed 6 bases from V and 0 bases from J, with 11 bases in between. This CDR3 is 15 amino acids long. CDR3 DNA: TGTGCCAGTAGAGTTGACAGGCCGAACACCGGGGAGCTGTTTTTT. Its translation is CASRVDRPNTGELFF.

The chain combines TRBV5-4 with TRBJ2-2; 8 bases align to TRBD2. This CDR3 region has 17 residues. CDR1 is SGHNT and CDR2 is YYREEE in the germline V gene (reference sequence). V was clipped by 4 bases and J by 8 bases; unmatched bases: 16. CDR3 coding DNA: TGTGCCAGCAGCCCGGCAGGTAGCGGGGCCAGGTTGGGGGAGCTGTTTTTT. Its protein product is CASSPAGSGARLGELFF.

The J gene is TRBJ2-5, the V gene TRBV9, with D possibly being TRBD2 (7 bases). CDR1 SGDLS and CDR2 YYNGEE come from the germline V gene. Trimming shortened V by 4 bases and J by 9 bases, and 28 bases separated the two germline ends. This CDR3 has 17 amino acids. CDR3 amino acids: CASSPTLRGGRVLAQYF. Written as DNA, the CDR3 is TGTGCCAGCAGCCCCACCCTTAGGGGGGGCCGAGTCTTGGCCCAGTACTTC.

The CDR3 sequence is CASSLGPEGRGYEQYF. The CDR3 bases are TGTGCCAGCAGCTTAGGGCCTGAAGGCAGGGGCTACGAGCAGTACTTC. This chain connects TRBV11-2 to TRBJ2-7, with TRBD1 as a possible D gene (6 bases). The CDR3 length is 16 residues. The ends were cut back, 1 base at V and 3 bases at J, with 16 bases in the middle. The germline V gene has CDR1 SGHAT and CDR2 FQNNGV. Variable domain in full (rest from reference TRBV11-2 and TRBJ2-7): EAGVAQSPRYKIIEKRQSVAFWCNPISGHATLYWYQQILGQGPKLLIQFQNNGVVDDSQLPKDRFSAERLKGVDSTLKIQPAKLEDSAVYLCASSLGPEGRGYEQYFGPGTRLTVT.

This rearrangement joins TRBV4-1 to TRBJ1-2; D not certain. The CDR3 is 15 amino acids. Germline V gene data show CDR1 as MGHRA and CDR2 as YSYEKL. Trimming took 0 bases from V and 4 from J, leaving 12 bases between them. The CDR3 bases are TGCGCCAGCAGCCAAGATCTTGGGCCTTTCTATGGCTACACCTTC. This encodes CASSQDLGPFYGYTF.

The chain is built from TRBV18 and TRBJ2-1; 12 bases fit TRBD1. The trim removed 2 bases at V and 7 bases at J, leaving 3 bases unmatched. Germline loops: CDR1 KGHSH, CDR2 LQKENI. The CDR3 contains 15 residues. The CDR3 DNA is TGTGCCAGCTCACCAGGGACAGGGGGCCGGAATGAGCAGTTCTTC. Encoded protein: CASSPGTGGRNEQFF.

The chain joins TRBV6-2 or TRBV6-3 to TRBJ2-7, with 10 bases that match TRBD1. Germline loops: CDR1 MNHEY, CDR2 SVGEGT. The V gene end was trimmed by 5 bases and the J gene end by 4 bases; junction bases not matched to a gene: 5. The CDR3 has 14 residues. The CDR3 DNA is TGTGCCAGCAGTCCGTGGACAGGGGGTTACGAGCAGTACTTC. This encodes CASSPWTGGYEQYF.

The J gene is TRBJ1-4, the V gene TRBV6-6, with D perhaps TRBD1 (6 bases). Trimming cost V 0 bases and J 8 bases, with 13 bases left between them. The CDR3 runs 15 residues. The V gene's germline CDR1 is MNHNY and CDR2 SVGAGI (reference sequence). CDR3 DNA: TGTGCCAGCAGTTACTCCGACCAGGGGAACGAAAAACTGTTTTTT. Translation: CASSYSDQGNEKLFF.

The J gene is TRBJ2-1, the V gene TRBV29-1, with TRBD1 matching over 9 bases. V trimming: 4 bases; J trimming: 4 bases; junction bases outside the gene matches: 8. The CDR3 runs 15 residues. The germline CDR1 and CDR2 sequences are SQVTM and ANQGSEA. The CDR3 loop is CSVVYRGLYYNEQFF. CDR3 bases: TGCAGCGTTGTCTACAGGGGGCTCTATTACAATGAGCAGTTCTTC.

The rearrangement uses TRBV27 and TRBJ2-7; 7 nucleotides align to TRBD2. Per the germline V gene, CDR1 is MNHEY and CDR2 is SMNVEV (reference sequence). The J segment lost 1 base and the V segment lost 5 bases, leaving 5 bases of the junction unmatched. CDR3 length: 14 amino acids. The CDR3 DNA reads as TGTGCCAGCAGTATTAGCGGGCCTTCCTACGAGCAGTACTTC. This codes for CASSISGPSYEQYF.

The chain carries TRBV4-1 and TRBJ2-3; D might be TRBD2 (6 bases). The CDR3 covers 15 residues. With 5 bases removed from V and 4 bases from J, the gap between germline ends came to 16 bases. Germline V gives CDR1 MGHRA, CDR2 YSYEKL. For the CDR3, the DNA is TGCGCCAGCAGCTCTAGATCAGCGGGCGCAGATACGCAGTATTTT. It translates to CASSSRSAGADTQYF.

This chain connects TRBV10-1 to TRBJ1-1; D is undetermined. The CDR3 has 13 amino acids. Germline lookup yields CDR1 WNHNN and CDR2 SYGVQD (reference sequence). V lost 2 bases, J lost 1 base, and 5 bases lay in between. The CDR3 DNA is TGCGCCAGCAGTGAGAACTGGAACACTGAAGCTTTCTTT. This gives the protein CASSENWNTEAFF.

The CDR3 sequence is CASNRGRSYEQYF. Written as DNA, the CDR3 is TGTGCCAGCAATCGAGGGAGATCCTACGAGCAGTACTTC. The chain joins TRBV7-8 to TRBJ2-7, with D tentatively TRBD2 (5 bases). V lost 7 bases to trimming and J lost 1 base, with 11 bases between them. Germline V gene data show CDR1 as SGHVS and CDR2 as FQNEAQ. The CDR3 spans 13 residues. Drawing the rest from reference TRBV7-8 and TRBJ2-7, the complete variable domain is GAGVSQSPRYKVAKRGQDVALRCDPISGHVSLFWYQQALGQGPEFLTYFQNEAQLDKSGLPSDRFFAERPEGSVSTLKIQRTQQEDSAVYLCASNRGRSYEQYFGPGTRLTVT.

The rearrangement uses TRBV11-3 and TRBJ2-5; TRBD2 matches 8 bases. V lost 0 bases, J lost 4 bases, and 1 base stayed unmatched. Germline CDR1 reads SGHNT; CDR2 reads YENEEA. This CDR3 has 14 amino acids. This CDR3 reads CASSLDREGETQYF. The CDR3 bases are TGTGCCAGCAGCTTAGATCGGGAGGGAGAGACCCAGTACTTC.

V usage is TRBV7-3 and J usage is TRBJ1-2, with D possibly being TRBD1 (5 bases). Per the germline V gene, CDR1 is SGHTA and CDR2 is FQGTGA. CDR3 length: 16 residues. Trimming left V 5 bases short and J 8 bases short, with 24 bases between. The DNA for the CDR3 is TGTGCCAGCAGCCCCCTCGGTGGGGGTCGGGGGAGAGGCTACACCTTC. Protein sequence: CASSPLGGGRGRGYTF.

J is TRBJ2-3 and V is TRBV11-3; 9 positions agree with TRBD2. CDR1 SGHNT and CDR2 YENEEA come from the germline V gene. After removal of 5 bases from V and 6 bases from J, the junction contained 9 bases not matched to a gene. The CDR3 covers 15 residues. The CDR3 DNA reads TGTGCCAGCAGCCCTCGTGTAGCGGGAGCCGATACGCAGTATTTT. The encoded protein is CASSPRVAGADTQYF.

The CDR3 region is CASSELALAKNIQYF. For the CDR3, the DNA is TGTGCCAGCAGTGAACTTGCGCTAGCCAAAAACATTCAGTACTTC. The chain combines TRBV2 with TRBJ2-4; D remains ambiguous. CDR1 is SNHLY and CDR2 is FYNNEI in the germline V gene. The ends were cut back, 2 bases at V and 0 bases at J, with 8 bases in the middle. There are 15 residues in the CDR3.

The chain carries TRBV5-1 and TRBJ2-3, with D possibly matching TRBD2 (6 bases). Per germline, CDR1 SGHRS and CDR2 YFSETQ. V lost 4 bases, J lost 0 bases, and 12 bases lay in between. The CDR3 covers 15 residues. CDR3 nucleotide sequence: TGCGCCAGCAGCACCGGGGGACCAAGCACAGATACGCAGTATTTT. It is translated as CASSTGGPSTDTQYF.

The J gene is TRBJ1-2, the V gene TRBV6-6; D is unresolved. The V and J ends lost 0 bases and 3 bases respectively, with 11 bases between them. This CDR3 has 15 amino acids. Germline V lookup: CDR1 MNHNY, CDR2 SVGAGI (reference sequence). In DNA, the CDR3 is TGTGCCAGCAGTTACTCGTCCCCCAGCGACTATGGCTACACCTTC. This codes for CASSYSSPSDYGYTF.

This clone has just one count. This chain uses TRBV1 with TRBJ2-2; TRBD2 was called by the table and not checked on the DNA. TRBV1 has pseudogene status. This CDR3 has 19 amino acids. The CDR3 reads CTSSQDSAAWPLDGGELFF. CDR3 sequence (DNA): TGCACCAGCAGCCAAGATTCTGCGGCGTGGCCCTTAGACGGCGGGGAGCTGTTTTTT.

CDR3 in DNA: TGTGCCAGCAGCTTGTCCCGGTTGTCGCAGTACTTC. Amino acid sequence: CASSLSRLSQYF. The chain is built from TRBV11-2 and TRBJ2-7; D gene uncertain. This CDR3 spans 12 amino acids. Trimming took 3 bases from V and 9 from J, leaving 12 bases between them. Germline assignment: CDR1 SGHAT and CDR2 FQNNGV.

This chain connects TRBV7-9 to TRBJ1-6; the match to TRBD1 covers 9 bases. The CDR3 is made up of 18 amino acids. The V gene's germline CDR1 is SEHNR and CDR2 FQNEAQ (reference sequence). Trimming took 5 bases from V and 6 from J; bases not matched to a gene: 14. The CDR3 here is CASSPGQGSSVGNSPLHF. The CDR3 DNA reads TGTGCCAGCAGCCCGGGACAGGGTAGTTCAGTTGGTAATTCACCCCTCCACTTT.

The rearrangement links TRBV5-1 to TRBJ2-1; D possibly corresponds to TRBD1 (6 bases). Germline V gene sequence: CDR1 SGHRS, CDR2 YFSETQ. Trimming stripped 1 base from V and 4 bases from J, with 9 bases between. There are 14 residues in the CDR3. CDR3 coding DNA: TGCGCCAGCAGCTTGAGGGGGTTGTACAATGAGCAGTTCTTC. Protein sequence: CASSLRGLYNEQFF.

V usage is TRBV12-5 and J usage is TRBJ2-5, with TRBD2 as a possible D gene (7 bases). Looked up from germline, CDR1 is LGHNT and CDR2 is FRNRAP. This CDR3 is 17 amino acids long. Between the trimmed V and J ends, which lost 1 base and 1 base, there was a span of 16 bases. The CDR3 loop reads CASGLGMGGPPQETQYF. CDR3 nucleotide sequence: TGTGCTAGTGGTTTGGGGATGGGGGGGCCCCCCCAAGAGACCCAGTACTTC. Full variable domain (remainder filled in from reference TRBV12-5 and TRBJ2-5): DARVTQTPRHKVTEMGQEVTMRCQPILGHNTVFWYRQTMMQGLELLAYFRNRAPLDDSGMPKDRFSAEMPDATLATLKIQPSEPRDSAVYFCASGLGMGGPPQETQYFGPGTRLLVL.